Listed below are T cell receptor beta chains from one sample, sequenced in a study of T-cell reconstitution after alpha-beta-depleted transplantation in children. TCRdb called the PCR reads again in MiXCR, with one record for every CDR3 protein. The sample shows around 440,000 distinct CDR3 sequences, about 10% of them seen only once. Sequencing used PBMCs, obtained before TCRalphabeta/CD19-depleted stem cell transplant. The receptors come from a child aged 2-15 years with inherited bone marrow failure, due to receive a stem cell transplant. Both conserved end residues are part of each CDR3. Fields, in order: J gene, V gene, D gene, clone size, CDR3 DNA, CDR3 protein. The D gene is left open where the match is weak. Only some rows state a clone size, as once, few, many or a class for expanded clones.

J gene: TRBJ2-1
V gene: TRBV21-1
D gene: NA
clone size: many
CDR3 DNA: TGTGCCAGCAGCAAAGCGGGAGGGCCAAGGGCTGAGCAGTTCTTC
CDR3 protein: CASSKAGGPRAEQFF

J gene: TRBJ2-2
V gene: TRBV6-1
D gene: TRBD2
clone size: many
CDR3 DNA: TGTGCCAGCAGGAAAACCAGGACTAGCGGGAGGTCTGACACCGGGGAGCTGTTTTTT
CDR3 protein: CASRKTRTSGRSDTGELFF

J gene: TRBJ1-2
V gene: TRBV20-1
D gene: TRBD1
clone size: many
CDR3 DNA: TGCAGTGCTGGGGAGAACAGGGGGCCGGGAGGCTACACCTTC
CDR3 protein: CSAGENRGPGGYTF

J gene: TRBJ1-5
V gene: TRBV3-1
D gene: TRBD1
clone size: many
CDR3 DNA: TGTGCCAGCAGCCAGACAGGGGGCAATCAGCCCCAGCATTTT
CDR3 protein: CASSQTGGNQPQHF

J gene: TRBJ2-1
V gene: TRBV7-2
D gene: NA
clone size: NA
CDR3 DNA: TGTGCCAGCAGCAACGCGGGTCACCGAGATCATGAGCAGTTCTTC
CDR3 protein: CASSNAGHRDHEQFF

J gene: TRBJ2-5
V gene: TRBV7-8
D gene: NA
clone size: many
CDR3 DNA: TGTGCCAGCAGCTCGCCCCGGGGCGAGACCCAGTACTTC
CDR3 protein: CASSSPRGETQYF

J gene: TRBJ2-3
V gene: TRBV28
D gene: TRBD1
clone size: many
CDR3 DNA: TGTGCCAGCAGTTTCGAGGGGGCGGTATGGACAGATACGCAGTATTTT
CDR3 protein: CASSFEGAVWTDTQYF

J gene: TRBJ2-7
V gene: TRBV15
D gene: NA
clone size: many
CDR3 DNA: TGTGCCACTAGGCTTGGCAGAAACCCATACGAGCAGTACTTC
CDR3 protein: CATRLGRNPYEQYF

J gene: TRBJ1-5
V gene: TRBV7-2
D gene: NA
clone size: many
CDR3 DNA: TGTGCCAGCAGCTTACAGACAGGATATAGCAATCAGCCCCAGCATTTT
CDR3 protein: CASSLQTGYSNQPQHF

J gene: TRBJ2-7
V gene: TRBV27
D gene: NA
clone size: many
CDR3 DNA: TGTGCCAGCAGTTCCCGAGCTAGCTCGTACTACGAGCAGTACTTC
CDR3 protein: CASSSRASSYYEQYF

J gene: TRBJ2-7
V gene: TRBV5-1
D gene: NA
clone size: few
CDR3 DNA: TGCGCCAGCAGCCCCACAGGACTCTACAGCTCCTACGAGCAGTACTTC
CDR3 protein: CASSPTGLYSSYEQYF

J gene: TRBJ2-1
V gene: TRBV15
D gene: NA
clone size: many
CDR3 DNA: TGTGCCACCAGCAGAGAACCGGGAGCAGGCAATGAGCAGTTCTTC
CDR3 protein: CATSREPGAGNEQFF

J gene: TRBJ1-2
V gene: TRBV7-2
D gene: NA
clone size: many
CDR3 DNA: TGTGCCAGCAGCTTGGCCCAGGGATATGGCTACACCTTC
CDR3 protein: CASSLAQGYGYTF

J gene: TRBJ2-1
V gene: TRBV4-3
D gene: NA
clone size: NA
CDR3 DNA: TGCGCCAGCAGCCTGTCAGGTAGAGGAGAATCCTACAATGAGCAGTTCTTC
CDR3 protein: CASSLSGRGESYNEQFF

J gene: TRBJ2-4
V gene: TRBV7-9
D gene: NA
clone size: many
CDR3 DNA: TGTGCCAGCAGCTTACCAGGGAACATTCAGTACTTC
CDR3 protein: CASSLPGNIQYF

J gene: TRBJ2-3
V gene: TRBV5-1
D gene: NA
clone size: many
CDR3 DNA: TGCGCCAGCAGCTTGCAGCAGACCACAGATACGCAGTATTTT
CDR3 protein: CASSLQQTTDTQYF

J gene: TRBJ1-1
V gene: TRBV20-1
D gene: NA
clone size: many
CDR3 DNA: TGCAGTGCCAAAGATGGAGAAGGGCGAGCTTTCTTT
CDR3 protein: CSAKDGEGRAFF

J gene: TRBJ2-1
V gene: TRBV27
D gene: TRBD2
clone size: many
CDR3 DNA: TGTGCCAGCAGTCTAGGGACTAGCTGGAATGAGCAGTTCTTC
CDR3 protein: CASSLGTSWNEQFF

J gene: TRBJ2-1
V gene: TRBV30
D gene: TRBD2
clone size: many
CDR3 DNA: TGTGCCTGGAGGACCCTAGCGGGAGGCGGTGAGCAGTTCTTC
CDR3 protein: CAWRTLAGGGEQFF

J gene: TRBJ1-5
V gene: TRBV6-2/TRBV6-3
D gene: NA
clone size: NA
CDR3 DNA: TGTGCCAGCAGTGGGGACTTCACAGGGCGGTGGGGCAATCAGCCCCAGCATTTT
CDR3 protein: CASSGDFTGRWGNQPQHF

J gene: TRBJ1-2
V gene: TRBV12-3/TRBV12-4
D gene: NA
clone size: many
CDR3 DNA: TGTGCCAGCATCCAAGAGAAGGGAAAAAATAACTATGGCTACACCTTC
CDR3 protein: CASIQEKGKNNYGYTF

J gene: TRBJ2-3
V gene: TRBV19
D gene: TRBD1
clone size: many
CDR3 DNA: TGTGCCAGTAGCCTTGTCGGGACAGGCCTCACAGATACGCAGTATTTT
CDR3 protein: CASSLVGTGLTDTQYF

J gene: TRBJ2-1
V gene: TRBV20-1
D gene: TRBD1
clone size: few
CDR3 DNA: TGCAGTGCTAGAGGGGTGGTGGGGACAGGGGGCTTAGCGGGCTCGTATAATGAGCAGTTCTTC
CDR3 protein: CSARGVVGTGGLAGSYNEQFF

J gene: TRBJ2-1
V gene: TRBV5-1
D gene: TRBD2
clone size: many
CDR3 DNA: TGCGCCAGCAGCTTCGGCGGGAGTAATGAGCAGTTCTTC
CDR3 protein: CASSFGGSNEQFF

J gene: TRBJ2-3
V gene: TRBV20-1
D gene: NA
clone size: NA
CDR3 DNA: TGCAGTGCTCCCCGTGGGGGAGTGGCAGATACGCAGTATTTT
CDR3 protein: CSAPRGGVADTQYF

J gene: TRBJ2-5
V gene: TRBV6-6
D gene: NA
clone size: few
CDR3 DNA: TGTGCCAGCAGTCTTAAGTTTCGGACCCAGTACTTC
CDR3 protein: CASSLKFRTQYF

J gene: TRBJ2-7
V gene: TRBV7-7
D gene: NA
clone size: many
CDR3 DNA: TGTGCCAGCAGCTTAATCCTCCGGGCCCCTTACGAGCAGTACTTC
CDR3 protein: CASSLILRAPYEQYF

J gene: TRBJ2-3
V gene: TRBV15
D gene: TRBD1
clone size: NA
CDR3 DNA: TGTGCCACCAGCAGAGGGCCGGGACAGGGCACAGATACGCAGTATTTT
CDR3 protein: CATSRGPGQGTDTQYF

J gene: TRBJ2-7
V gene: TRBV5-5
D gene: TRBD2
clone size: many
CDR3 DNA: TGTGCCAGCATCAATCCCTGGAGCGGGGGGATCTACGAGCAGTACTTC
CDR3 protein: CASINPWSGGIYEQYF

J gene: TRBJ2-2
V gene: TRBV12-3/TRBV12-4
D gene: NA
clone size: many
CDR3 DNA: TGTGCCAGCAGACACCCGAGGGCCGGGGAGCTGTTTTTT
CDR3 protein: CASRHPRAGELFF

J gene: TRBJ2-2
V gene: TRBV4-2
D gene: TRBD1
clone size: many
CDR3 DNA: TGTGCCAGCAGCCAAGATTGGCCAGGGGGCACCGGGGAGCTGTTTTTT
CDR3 protein: CASSQDWPGGTGELFF

J gene: TRBJ2-7
V gene: TRBV5-5
D gene: TRBD1
clone size: many
CDR3 DNA: TGTGCCAGCAGCCCAATCGGGACAGGGTCCTACGAGCAGTACTTC
CDR3 protein: CASSPIGTGSYEQYF

J gene: TRBJ2-1
V gene: TRBV29-1
D gene: NA
clone size: NA
CDR3 DNA: TGCAGCGGCGGGGCTAGGACTATTCGCGAGCAGTTCTTC
CDR3 protein: CSGGARTIREQFF

J gene: TRBJ2-1
V gene: TRBV29-1
D gene: NA
clone size: many
CDR3 DNA: TGCAGCGTTGAAATGGGGGAGCAGTTCTTC
CDR3 protein: CSVEMGEQFF

J gene: TRBJ1-2
V gene: TRBV4-2
D gene: NA
clone size: many
CDR3 DNA: TGTGCCAGCAGCCCCTGGGGACCGACTACCTATGGCTACACCTTC
CDR3 protein: CASSPWGPTTYGYTF

J gene: TRBJ2-1
V gene: TRBV7-7
D gene: TRBD2
clone size: many
CDR3 DNA: TGTGCCAGCAGCTCATTCGCGGGAGGGACCAATGAGCAGTTCTTC
CDR3 protein: CASSSFAGGTNEQFF

J gene: TRBJ2-1
V gene: TRBV5-1
D gene: TRBD2
clone size: many
CDR3 DNA: TGCGCCAGCAGCTTGGTTCATAGCGGGAGCTCCTACAATGAGCAGTTCTTC
CDR3 protein: CASSLVHSGSSYNEQFF

J gene: TRBJ2-2
V gene: TRBV15
D gene: NA
clone size: many
CDR3 DNA: TGTGCCACCAGCATGAACAGGAATCTGAACACCGGGGAGCTGTTTTTT
CDR3 protein: CATSMNRNLNTGELFF

J gene: TRBJ2-3
V gene: TRBV18
D gene: NA
clone size: few
CDR3 DNA: TGTGCCAGCTCACCGACCCGGGACGCGGGCTTCTCAGATACGCAGTATTTT
CDR3 protein: CASSPTRDAGFSDTQYF

J gene: TRBJ2-6
V gene: TRBV5-4
D gene: NA
clone size: many
CDR3 DNA: TGTGCCAGCAGCTTACCCATCGAGGACTCTGGGGCCAACGTCCTGACTTTC
CDR3 protein: CASSLPIEDSGANVLTF

J gene: TRBJ2-5
V gene: TRBV11-2
D gene: TRBD1
clone size: NA
CDR3 DNA: TGTGCCAGCAGCCGGACAGGGAGCGGAGAGACCCAGTACTTC
CDR3 protein: CASSRTGSGETQYF

J gene: TRBJ1-2
V gene: TRBV7-9
D gene: NA
clone size: many
CDR3 DNA: TGTGCCAGCAGCCGGAGGGGGGGGTTCACCTATGGCTACACCTTC
CDR3 protein: CASSRRGGFTYGYTF

J gene: TRBJ1-2
V gene: TRBV2
D gene: TRBD1
clone size: many
CDR3 DNA: TGTGCCACCGCCCGGGACAGGGCAGGGTATGGCTACACCTTC
CDR3 protein: CATARDRAGYGYTF

J gene: TRBJ2-1
V gene: TRBV7-9
D gene: TRBD2
clone size: many
CDR3 DNA: TGTGCCAGCAGCTTGCCCCCGGTTCCTAGCGGGAGTCATGAGCAGTTCTTC
CDR3 protein: CASSLPPVPSGSHEQFF

J gene: TRBJ1-5
V gene: TRBV7-8
D gene: NA
clone size: many
CDR3 DNA: TGTGCCAGCAGCTTCCTGGCAGGGGAGTTGGGTCAGCCCCAGCATTTT
CDR3 protein: CASSFLAGELGQPQHF

J gene: TRBJ2-3
V gene: TRBV27
D gene: NA
clone size: few
CDR3 DNA: TGTGCCAGCAGTTTCACCCCGCGGTATACCACAGATACGCAGTATTTT
CDR3 protein: CASSFTPRYTTDTQYF

J gene: TRBJ2-3
V gene: TRBV28
D gene: TRBD1
clone size: NA
CDR3 DNA: TGTGCCAGCGGGGGACAGGGGAGCACAGATACGCAGTATTTT
CDR3 protein: CASGGQGSTDTQYF

J gene: TRBJ2-7
V gene: TRBV4-2
D gene: NA
clone size: many
CDR3 DNA: TGTGCCAGCAGCCAGGGGGACCACTCCTACGAGCAGTACTTC
CDR3 protein: CASSQGDHSYEQYF

J gene: TRBJ2-7
V gene: TRBV6-5
D gene: NA
clone size: NA
CDR3 DNA: TGTGCCAGCAGTTACTCACCAGACCGTCTCTTGGGGGCCGAGCAGTACTTC
CDR3 protein: CASSYSPDRLLGAEQYF

J gene: TRBJ2-7
V gene: TRBV7-8
D gene: TRBD1
clone size: NA
CDR3 DNA: TGTGCCAGCAGCTTAGGGACAGGGTACAACGAGCAGTACTTC
CDR3 protein: CASSLGTGYNEQYF

J gene: TRBJ2-5
V gene: TRBV5-4
D gene: TRBD2
clone size: few
CDR3 DNA: TGTGCCAGCAGCTTGGCCGTGCTAGCGGGAGAAGAGACCCAGTACTTC
CDR3 protein: CASSLAVLAGEETQYF